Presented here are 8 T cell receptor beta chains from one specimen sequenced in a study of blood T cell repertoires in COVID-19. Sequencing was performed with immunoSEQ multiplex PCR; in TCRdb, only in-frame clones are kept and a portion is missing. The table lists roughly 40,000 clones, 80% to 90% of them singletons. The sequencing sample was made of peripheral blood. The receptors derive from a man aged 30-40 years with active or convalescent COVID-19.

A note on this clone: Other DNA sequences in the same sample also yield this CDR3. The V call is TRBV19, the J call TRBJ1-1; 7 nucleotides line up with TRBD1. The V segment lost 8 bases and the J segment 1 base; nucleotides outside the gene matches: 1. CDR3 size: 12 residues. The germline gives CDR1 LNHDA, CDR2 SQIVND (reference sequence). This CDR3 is CASGDRNTEAFF. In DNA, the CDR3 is TGTGCCAGTGGGGACAGGAACACTGAAGCTTTCTTT.

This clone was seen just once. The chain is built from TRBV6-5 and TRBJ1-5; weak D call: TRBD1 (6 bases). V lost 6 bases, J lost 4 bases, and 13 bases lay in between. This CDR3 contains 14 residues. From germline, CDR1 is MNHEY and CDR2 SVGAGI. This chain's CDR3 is CASSHRVGNQPQHF. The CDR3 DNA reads TGTGCCAGCAGCCACAGGGTCGGGAATCAGCCCCAGCATTTT.

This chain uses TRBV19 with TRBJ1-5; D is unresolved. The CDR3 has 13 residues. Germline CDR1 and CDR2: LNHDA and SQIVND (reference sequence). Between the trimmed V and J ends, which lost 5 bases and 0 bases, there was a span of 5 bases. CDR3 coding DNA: TGTGCCAGTAGTGGAGGTAGCAATCAGCCCCAGCATTTT. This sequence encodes CASSGGSNQPQHF. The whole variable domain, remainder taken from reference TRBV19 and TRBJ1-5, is DGGITQSPKYLFRKEGQNVTLSCEQNLNHDAMYWYRQDPGQGLRLIYYSQIVNDFQKGDIAEGYSVSREKKESFPLTVTSAQKNPTAFYLCASSGGSNQPQHFGDGTRLSIL.

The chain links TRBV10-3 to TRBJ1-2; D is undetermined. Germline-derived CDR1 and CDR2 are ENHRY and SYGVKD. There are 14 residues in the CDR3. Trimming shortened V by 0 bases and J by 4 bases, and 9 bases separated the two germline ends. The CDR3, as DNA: TGTGCCATCAGTGAGTCTCCGGGGTTCTATGGCTACACCTTC. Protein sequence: CAISESPGFYGYTF.

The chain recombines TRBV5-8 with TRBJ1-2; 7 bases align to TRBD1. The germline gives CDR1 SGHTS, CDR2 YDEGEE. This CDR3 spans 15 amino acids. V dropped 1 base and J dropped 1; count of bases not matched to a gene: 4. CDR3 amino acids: CASSLPWDSNYGYTF. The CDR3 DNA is TGTGCCAGCAGCTTGCCCTGGGACAGTAACTATGGCTACACCTTC.

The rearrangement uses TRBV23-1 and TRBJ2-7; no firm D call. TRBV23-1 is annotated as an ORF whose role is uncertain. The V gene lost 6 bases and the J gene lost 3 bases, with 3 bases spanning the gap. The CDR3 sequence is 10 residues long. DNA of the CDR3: TGCGCCAGCAGCAGCTACGAGCAGTACGTC. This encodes CASSSYEQYV.

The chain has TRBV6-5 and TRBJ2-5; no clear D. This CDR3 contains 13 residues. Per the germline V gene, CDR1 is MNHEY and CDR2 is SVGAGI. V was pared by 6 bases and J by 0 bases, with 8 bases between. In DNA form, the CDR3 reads TGTGCCAGCAGCCGAGACTACCAAGAGACCCAGTACTTC. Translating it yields CASSRDYQETQYF.

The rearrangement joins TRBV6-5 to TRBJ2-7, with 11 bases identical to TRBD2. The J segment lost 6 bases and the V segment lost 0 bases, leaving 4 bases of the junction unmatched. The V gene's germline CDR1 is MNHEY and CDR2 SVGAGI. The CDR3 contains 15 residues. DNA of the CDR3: TGTGCCAGCAGTTACTCGAGTCTAGCGGGGGGCGAGCAGTACTTC. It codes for CASSYSSLAGGEQYF.